This T cell receptor (beta chain) originates from a study of cytomegalovirus exposure and HLA in healthy donors. General study results and limits: There were some 150 TCR beta chains listed as cytomegalovirus-associated.

The CDR3 length is 14 residues. In germline, CDR1 is MNHNY, CDR2 SVGAGI (reference sequence). The V end lost 8 bases, the J end lost 10 bases, and 18 bases lay between the germline ends. Details on this clone: Its matching antigen is unknown.

A multiplex PCR was run with 60 Vbeta primers and 13 Jbeta primers. The table came from immunoSEQ multiplex PCR; TCRdb's copy has only in-frame clones and leaves some out. This sample has over 95,000 clones; 74% occur once, and the top ten carry approximately 2.2%. This sequence joins TRBV6-6 and TRBJ1-6; TRBD1 might be the D (5 bases). This sequence originates from a human donor in good health. The sequenced sample was PBMCs. In DNA form, the CDR3 reads TGTGCCAGCGGCGAGGCCCGGGGGAGGTCACCCCTCCACTTT. Its translation: CASGEARGRSPLHF.